A single sample gave rise to the 3 T cell receptor beta chains below, sequenced in a study of blood T cell repertoires in COVID-19. This table comes from immunoSEQ multiplex PCR, and its TCRdb copy is limited to in-frame clones, with some not included. The table includes about 65,000 clones, roughly four fifths detected once. The specimen was peripheral blood. The receptors stem from a man older than 75 with acute or convalescent COVID-19.

In this sample, this clone turned up once. CDR3 protein: CASSETGGYEQFF. Here the CDR3 DNA reads TGTGCCAGCAGTGAGACAGGGGGGTATGAGCAGTTCTTC. V usage is TRBV6-1 and J usage is TRBJ2-1; 9 bases line up with TRBD1. The CDR3 extends over 13 amino acids. V trimming: 3 bases; J trimming: 8 bases; junction bases outside the gene matches: 2. Germline CDR1 reads MNHNS; CDR2 reads SASEGT.

The V call is TRBV19, the J call TRBJ1-6, with 12 bases matching TRBD1. Trimming removed 4 bases from V and 10 bases from J; junction bases left unmatched: 8. The CDR3 sequence is 16 residues long. Germline V CDR1 and CDR2: LNHDA, SQIVND (reference sequence). DNA for the CDR3: TGTGCCAGTAGTAGCCCGGGACAGGGGGCTTACTCACCCCTCCACTTT. It encodes CASSSPGQGAYSPLHF.

The chain uses TRBV7-2 and TRBJ2-1; D is possibly TRBD1 (5 bases). The V gene lost 3 bases and the J gene lost 4 bases, with 7 bases spanning the gap. This CDR3 comprises 13 residues. The V gene's germline CDR1 is SGHTA and CDR2 FQGNSA. The CDR3 region is CASSFSGYNEQFF. The CDR3 nucleotides are TGTGCCAGCAGCTTCTCAGGGTACAATGAGCAGTTCTTC. Based on the CDR3 plus reference TRBV7-2 and TRBJ2-1, the full variable domain is GAGVSQSPSNKVTEKGKDVELRCDPISGHTALYWYRQSLGQGLEFLIYFQGNSAPDKSGLPSDRFSAERTGGSVSTLTIQRTQQEDSAVYLCASSFSGYNEQFFGPGTRLTVL.